This TCR beta chain originates from a study of blood T cell repertoires in COVID-19. Turning to the study itself: Specimens from acute and convalescent COVID-19 originated in the United States, Italy and Spain. From T cells, B-cell-depleted T cells, or PBMCs came the material, which was cDNA or gDNA.

Study processing details: Quantification of nucleated cells was approximated via reference gene primer amplification. Only in-frame clones appear in the TCRdb table, and some are missing; sequencing was by immunoSEQ multiplex PCR. The V and J calls and clone size were taken over from that table, and D and trimming were inferred from the DNA. The repertoire holds about 190,000 clones, with around 80% as singletons. The V gene end was trimmed by 1 base and the J gene end by 3 bases; junction bases not matched to a gene: 4. This CDR3 contains 15 residues. Germline loops: CDR1 SGHRS, CDR2 YFSETQ. The sample comprised peripheral blood. The genes are TRBV5-1 and TRBJ2-1; 7 positions match TRBD1. This TCR derives from a human donor in a cohort sampled during active COVID-19. CDR3 loop: CASSLRQGIYNEQFF. CDR3 coding DNA: TGCGCCAGCAGCTTGAGACAGGGCATCTACAATGAGCAGTTCTTC.